What follows describes a single TCR beta chain. This sample stems from a study of blood T cell repertoires in COVID-19. The CDR3 sequence is 16 residues long. Germline V gives CDR1 SGHNT, CDR2 YYREEE (reference sequence). Trimming took 5 bases from V and 2 from J, leaving 17 bases between them. Some clones are missing from TCRdb's copy, which holds only in-frame ones; the method was immunoSEQ multiplex PCR. Of roughly 95,000 clones in the sample, about 90% are singletons; the top ten hold approximately 4.1%. The chain has TRBV5-4 and TRBJ2-1; D perhaps matches TRBD2 (6 bases). The origin of this receptor is a woman aged 45-59 years in a cohort sampled during active COVID-19. The sequenced sample was peripheral blood. The DNA for the CDR3 is TGTGCCAGCAGTATGGCCGACGCTAGCGCCTACAATGAGCAGTTCTTC. The encoded protein is CASSMADASAYNEQFF.